The T cell receptor beta chain described here comes from a study of blood T cell repertoires in COVID-19. Study in general: Both acute and convalescent COVID-19 samples were obtained from the United States, Italy and Spain. From T cells, B-cell-depleted T cells, or PBMCs came the material, which was cDNA or gDNA.

The ends were cut back, 5 bases at V and 1 base at J, with 5 bases in the middle. CDR3 size: 12 residues. Original data processing: Estimation of nucleated cell counts relied on the amplification of reference gene primers. Clones were read by immunoSEQ multiplex PCR, and TCRdb kept only the in-frame ones, dropping some. Clone size and the V and J calls come from that table; the DNA yielded D and trimming. The table includes 200,000 to 300,000 clones, about 82% detected once. The V call is TRBV12-3 or TRBV12-4, the J call TRBJ2-5, with no clear D. Sequenced sample: peripheral blood. This clonotype was obtained from a woman aged 55-69 years with active or convalescent COVID-19. CDR3 coding DNA: TGTGCCAGCAGTCCGGGCCAAGAGACCCAGTACTTC. Amino acid sequence: CASSPGQETQYF.